This T cell receptor beta chain was recorded in a study of blood T cells in healthy people across ages. On the study more broadly: About one barcoded TCR beta cDNA was captured per two T cells.

For the second PCR, which ran for about 7 to 11 cycles, a sample-barcoded 5' primer and a J-beta primer mix were used. TCRdb recomputed calls from the 5' RACE reads with MiXCR, one row per CDR3 protein. The sample records over a million distinct CDR3 sequences, less than 50% being singletons. On this clonotype itself: Its antigen remains unknown.

The V gene's germline CDR1 is SGHTA and CDR2 FQGNSA. This CDR3 is 15 amino acids long. Findings and caveats of the study: More naive CD4+ cells and higher diversity marked long-lived donors relative to aged donors.

The TCR was taken from a woman aged 60-75 years in good health. The sample consisted of blood. The V and J genes are TRBV7-2 and TRBJ2-1, with 8 bases that match TRBD1. TRBJ2-7 explains the end of the DNA better; the J call may be wrong. CDR3 in amino acids: CASSPSQGAYNEQYF. CDR3 DNA sequence: TGTGCCAGCAGCCCCTCTCAGGGGGCTTACAATGAGCAGTACTTC.